Shown below are 15 T cell receptor beta chains from a single sample sequenced in a study of T cell responses to AZD1222 COVID-19 vaccine listed by TCRdb under 2021. Libraries came from the immunoSEQ multiplex PCR assay. As stored in TCRdb, this immuneACCESS dataset retains in-frame rearrangements with V and J assigned. A fraction of the clones does not appear; measured against another copy, unresolved V genes explain less than half of the discrepancy, and the remainder lacks a known reason. The sample records 95,000 to 150,000 clones, 85% to 90% of which are singletons. Jointly, the top ten make up 8.4% of the sample. Taken with the paper, the label for time point translates to: baseline before first vaccination. This material consisted of peripheral blood, taken on day 0 of AZD1222 vaccination. All receptors derive from an adult in good health.

This clone was seen just once. This chain connects TRBV19 to TRBJ2-3; no reliable D call. Trimming removed 4 bases at V and 0 bases at J, with 20 bases between. This CDR3 has 18 amino acids. CDR1 and CDR2 from the germline V gene are LNHDA and SQIVND (reference sequence). The CDR3 region has the DNA TGTGCCAGTAGTACGGCTGCTAATTTTTATCGTAGCACAGATACGCAGTATTTT. The encoded protein is CASSTAANFYRSTDTQYF.

This chain uses TRBV4-2 with TRBJ2-7; no clear D. Trimming removed 4 bases at V and 4 bases at J, with 14 bases between. This CDR3 region has 14 residues. Germline CDR1 reads LGHNA; CDR2 reads YNFKEQ. The CDR3 DNA sequence: TGTGCCAGCAGCCCAGAATTAGGCCCATACGAGCAGTACTTC. This encodes CASSPELGPYEQYF.

This clone came up once. The chain uses TRBV10-3 and TRBJ2-6, with 7 bases fitting TRBD1. Looked up from germline, CDR1 is ENHRY and CDR2 is SYGVKD. Trimming at V came to 8 bases and at J to 4 bases, leaving 5 bases not matched to a gene. The CDR3 runs 14 residues. In DNA, the CDR3 is TGTGCCATCTCACAGGGGAGCGGGGCCAACGTCCTGACTTTC. Its protein product is CAISQGSGANVLTF.

This CDR3 is CASCANRGNTEAFF. In DNA form, the CDR3 reads TGTGCCAGCTGTGCGAACAGGGGCAACACTGAAGCTTTCTTT. This rearrangement joins TRBV2 to TRBJ1-1, with 7 positions matching TRBD1. The CDR3 has 14 residues. The V segment lost 8 bases and the J segment 2 bases; nucleotides outside the gene matches: 8. Germline CDR1 and CDR2: SNHLY and FYNNEI. Full variable domain (remainder filled in from reference TRBV2 and TRBJ1-1): EPEVTQTPSHQVTQMGQEVILRCVPISNHLYFYWYRQILGQKVEFLVSFYNNEISEKSEIFDDQFSVERPDGSNFTLKIRSTKLEDSAMYFCASCANRGNTEAFFGQGTRLTVV.

V is TRBV28 and J is TRBJ2-1, with 7 bases fitting TRBD2. CDR1 is MDHEN, CDR2 SYDVKM, per germline. The CDR3 sequence is 14 residues long. V shed 8 bases, J shed 9 bases, and the junction held 13 bases outside the gene matches. DNA of the CDR3: TGTGCCAGCCATCAACGGACTAGTGTTGTTGAGCAGTTCTTC. Amino acids: CASHQRTSVVEQFF. The full variable domain, in which reference TRBV28 and TRBJ2-1 provide the parts outside the CDR3, is DVKVTQSSRYLVKRTGEKVFLECVQDMDHENMFWYRQDPGLGLRLIYFSYDVKMKEKGDIPEGYSVSREKKERFSLILESASTNQTSMYLCASHQRTSVVEQFFGPGTRLTVL.

The count of this clone is one. J is TRBJ1-1 and V is TRBV14; D remains ambiguous. This CDR3 spans 15 amino acids. Germline V gives CDR1 SGHDN, CDR2 FVKESK. Trimming shortened V by 1 base and J by 3 bases, and 12 bases separated the two germline ends. CDR3 bases: TGTGCCAGCAGCCAAGCTTTCGGGGAGTACACTGAAGCTTTCTTT. This gives the protein CASSQAFGEYTEAFF.

This clone was detected only a few times. The chain recombines TRBV2 with TRBJ1-2; D is possibly TRBD1 (5 bases). The ends were cut back, 3 bases at V and 7 bases at J, with 12 bases in the middle. This CDR3 contains 13 residues. CDR1 and CDR2 from the germline V gene are SNHLY and FYNNEI. CDR3 protein: CASSDAGSGGYTF. CDR3 nucleotide sequence: TGTGCCAGCAGTGACGCAGGGAGTGGTGGCTACACCTTC.

V and J are TRBV7-9 and TRBJ1-3; a weak D match, TRBD1 (6 bases). The CDR3 sequence is 16 residues long. The V end lost 3 bases, the J end lost 4 bases, and 16 bases lay between the germline ends. CDR1 is SEHNR and CDR2 is FQNEAQ in the germline V gene (reference sequence). The CDR3 region is CASSFSAGVGGNTIYF. CDR3 in DNA: TGTGCCAGCAGCTTTAGCGCAGGGGTTGGCGGAAACACCATATATTTT.

This chain joins TRBV7-8 and TRBJ1-5, with D possibly matching TRBD1 (6 bases). Trimming took off 1 base at V and 7 bases at J, with 11 bases between the two ends. CDR1 is SGHVS, CDR2 FQNEAQ, per germline. The CDR3 loop spans 14 amino acids. For the CDR3, the DNA is TGTGCCAGCAGCTTAGTGGACAGCCAGCAGCCCCAGCATTTT. Amino acids: CASSLVDSQQPQHF.

The chain has TRBV5-1 and TRBJ2-3; 12 bases are shared with TRBD1. Germline V gene sequence: CDR1 SGHRS, CDR2 YFSETQ. Trimming cost V 1 base and J 1 base; bases outside gene matches: 7. CDR3 length: 18 amino acids. The CDR3 nucleotides read TGCGCCAGCAGCTTGCCCCGGGACAGGGGGCGAGGCACAGATACGCAGTATTTT. Protein product: CASSLPRDRGRGTDTQYF.

This rearrangement joins TRBV6-7 to TRBJ2-3, with TRBD1 identical over 7 bases. TRBV6-7 counts as an open reading frame of uncertain function. The V segment lost 2 bases and the J segment 2 bases; nucleotides outside the gene matches: 13. The CDR3 contains 18 residues. The DNA for the CDR3 is TGTGCCAGCAGTTACCCAAAACTGAGGGACAGAAACACAGATACGCAGTATTTT. It encodes CASSYPKLRDRNTDTQYF.

Only a few counts were recorded for this clone. The gene calls are TRBV19 and TRBJ1-5; tentative D call: TRBD1 (5 bases). Germline loops: CDR1 LNHDA, CDR2 SQIVND (reference sequence). CDR3 length: 14 amino acids. Between the trimmed V and J ends, which lost 3 bases and 2 bases, there was a span of 8 bases. The CDR3: CASSIQQGNQPQHF. Here the CDR3 DNA reads TGTGCCAGTAGTATCCAACAGGGCAATCAGCCCCAGCATTTT.

Notes on this clone: Other DNA sequences within the sample encode an identical CDR3. The DNA of the CDR3 is TGTGCCTGGAGTGTAGGCAGTGGCAATCAGCCCCAGCATTTT. It specifies CAWSVGSGNQPQHF. The chain has TRBV30 and TRBJ1-5; unclear D gene. This CDR3 is 14 amino acids long. Between the trimmed V and J ends, which lost 0 bases and 2 bases, there was a span of 8 bases. Germline values: CDR1 GTSNPN, CDR2 SVGIG (reference sequence).

The count of this clone is one. The chain joins TRBV14 to TRBJ2-3, with 7 bases identical to TRBD2. Looked up from germline, CDR1 is SGHDN and CDR2 is FVKESK. V dropped 4 bases and J dropped 6; count of bases not matched to a gene: 10. There are 15 residues in the CDR3. The CDR3 bases are TGTGCCAGCAGCCCCTTGGGGGAGGGCCGGGATACGCAGTATTTT. Translation: CASSPLGEGRDTQYF.

J is TRBJ1-1 and V is TRBV6-6; TRBD1 matches 10 bases. The length of the CDR3 is 13 residues. V lost 6 bases to trimming and J lost 7 bases; unmatched junction nucleotides: 5. Per germline, CDR1 MNHNY and CDR2 SVGAGI (reference sequence). The CDR3 loop reads CASRGQGWDEAFF. The CDR3 nucleotides are TGTGCCAGCAGGGGACAGGGGTGGGATGAAGCTTTCTTT.